This TCR beta chain was retrieved from a study of OX40 agonist ivuxolimab in advanced cancers. Study context: Three patients showed partial responses: one hepatocellular carcinoma and two cutaneous melanoma cases.

Repertoires were generated with immunoSEQ multiplex PCR, while TCRdb's copy carries only in-frame clones and drops some. The sample carries about 73,000 clones, around nine tenths recorded once. It was autoimmune disease history or systemic immunosuppression that excluded patients. The study sampled blood at baseline, cycle 4 day 1, and cycle 7 day 1. The CDR3 has 14 residues. V was clipped by 2 bases and J by 2 bases, with 7 bases between them. Germline V gene sequence: CDR1 MNHNS, CDR2 SASEGT. Sequencing was performed on CD4+ or CD8+ T cells sorted from blood, taken in a trial of the OX40 agonist ivuxolimab. The receptor's source is an adult with an advanced solid tumor such as melanoma, head and neck, liver or kidney cancer. V is TRBV6-1 and J is TRBJ2-1, with a weak D call TRBD1 (5 bases). CDR3 amino acids: CASSERGPYNEQFF. CDR3 nucleotides: TGTGCCAGCAGTGAAAGGGGCCCCTACAATGAGCAGTTCTTC.